These 19 T cell receptor beta chains share one sample of origin, sequenced in a study of blood T cell repertoires in COVID-19 (dated by TCRdb to about 2020). The method behind the library was the immunoSEQ multiplex PCR assay. TCRdb took this table from immuneACCESS and kept in-frame rearrangements with V and J called. Such tables lack part of the clones; where checked against another copy, unresolved V genes explain under half of the gap, and the rest is unexplained. The sample table lists fewer than 80,000 clones, about 82% of them with a count of one. The ten largest clones add up to roughly 9.7% of the sample. The sample was peripheral blood. These receptors all stem from a human donor in a cohort sampled during active COVID-19.

This sequence joins TRBV7-2 and TRBJ1-5, with 7 bases that match TRBD1. V was pared by 4 bases and J by 3 bases, with 6 bases of the junction left unmatched. The CDR3 runs to 15 residues. In germline, CDR1 is SGHTA, CDR2 FQGNSA. In DNA form, the CDR3 reads TGTGCCAGCAGCTCCTCGGGACAGCACAATCAGCCCCAGCATTTT. This sequence encodes CASSSSGQHNQPQHF.

The chain is built from TRBV30 and TRBJ1-3, with D unresolved. Trimming shortened V by 4 bases and J by 0 bases, and 4 bases separated the two germline ends. Germline V gene lookup returns CDR1 GTSNPN and CDR2 SVGIG (reference sequence). The CDR3 is 12 residues long. CDR3 sequence: CAWTGSGNTIYF. The CDR3 nucleotides read TGTGCCTGGACAGGCTCTGGAAACACCATATATTTT.

The V gene is TRBV7-2, the J gene TRBJ1-1, with D tentatively TRBD1 (5 bases). CDR3 length: 14 residues. Trimming stripped 3 bases from V and 6 bases from J, with 14 bases between. The germline V gene has CDR1 SGHTA and CDR2 FQGNSA. The CDR3 nucleotides read TGTGCCAGCAGCTTTAGGAGGGGCGAATCTGAAGCTTTCTTT. It yields the protein CASSFRRGESEAFF.

The chain employs TRBV28 and TRBJ2-4, with a weak D call TRBD1 (6 bases). Trimming shortened V by 6 bases and J by 7 bases, and 16 bases separated the two germline ends. The CDR3 is 14 amino acids. In germline, CDR1 is MDHEN, CDR2 SYDVKM. CDR3 nucleotides: TGTGCCAGCAGCTCGACAGGCACCAGTAACATTCAGTACTTC. It translates to CASSSTGTSNIQYF.

This chain connects TRBV7-2 to TRBJ2-5; a weak D match, TRBD1 (5 bases). From germline, CDR1 is SGHTA and CDR2 FQGNSA. CDR3 length: 13 residues. The V end was cut by 0 bases, the J end by 3 bases, with 5 bases between. CDR3 sequence reads: CASSLAREETQYF. In DNA form, the CDR3 reads TGTGCCAGCAGCTTAGCCAGGGAAGAGACCCAGTACTTC.

This clone was observed a single time. The V gene is TRBV6-1, the J gene TRBJ2-1; 8 bases align to TRBD2. The CDR3 runs 15 residues. Germline V gene sequence: CDR1 MNHNS, CDR2 SASEGT. V gave up 3 bases and J gave up 3 bases; unmatched junction bases: 4. The CDR3 spells CASSEVAGRYNEQFF. The CDR3 region has the DNA TGTGCCAGCAGTGAGGTAGCGGGGCGCTACAATGAGCAGTTCTTC.

The CDR3 region has the DNA TGTGCCAGCAGCATAAGCGGGAGGTCCTACAATGAGCAGTTCTTC. Protein: CASSISGRSYNEQFF. The chain uses TRBV9 and TRBJ2-1; the match to TRBD2 covers 9 bases. Germline values: CDR1 SGDLS, CDR2 YYNGEE. This CDR3 is built from 15 residues. Germline trimming cut 4 bases from V and 1 base from J; bases unmatched to any gene: 3.

The chain's CDR3 is CASSVGLAGAAETQYF. CDR3 in DNA: TGTGCCAGCAGCGTAGGACTAGCGGGAGCGGCGGAGACCCAGTACTTC. The chain employs TRBV9 and TRBJ2-5; 12 positions match TRBD2. The J segment lost 5 bases and the V segment lost 0 bases, leaving 5 bases of the junction unmatched. CDR1 and CDR2 from the germline V gene are SGDLS and YYNGEE. This CDR3 contains 16 residues.

The CDR3 coding sequence is TGTGCCAGCAACAGACAGGGGACCTACGAGCAGTACTTC. Its protein is CASNRQGTYEQYF. V usage is TRBV28 and J usage is TRBJ2-7; 8 positions match TRBD1. The CDR3 has 13 residues. V shed 7 bases and J 2 bases; nucleotides not matched to a gene: 4. The germline V gene encodes CDR1 MDHEN and CDR2 SYDVKM.

The chain recombines TRBV19 with TRBJ1-1; D remains unclear. Deletions cut 3 bases from V and 2 bases from J, with 10 bases between. This CDR3 spans 14 amino acids. Germline lookup yields CDR1 LNHDA and CDR2 SQIVND (reference sequence). The DNA of the CDR3 is TGTGCCAGTAGTATTCTCACACCCAACACTGAAGCTTTCTTT. Translation gives CASSILTPNTEAFF.

This chain uses TRBV18 with TRBJ2-4; a possible D gene is TRBD1 (6 bases). Trimming stripped 2 bases from V and 5 bases from J, with 16 bases between. Germline CDR1 is KGHSH and CDR2 is LQKENI. There are 16 residues in the CDR3. CDR3 sequence (DNA): TGTGCCAGCTCACCATTTCAGGGGCCGGGACAAAACATTCAGTACTTC. Residues: CASSPFQGPGQNIQYF.

This chain links TRBV19 with TRBJ2-7; 7 bases are a match to TRBD1. The germline V gene encodes CDR1 LNHDA and CDR2 SQIVND (reference sequence). The CDR3 is 14 amino acids. V shed 4 bases and J 4 bases; nucleotides not matched to a gene: 7. The CDR3 protein is CASSTQKGAYEQYF. The CDR3 DNA follows: TGTGCCAGTAGTACCCAAAAGGGGGCTTACGAGCAGTACTTC.

This sequence joins TRBV4-3 and TRBJ2-7, with 7 bases identical to TRBD2. Germline CDR1 and CDR2: LGHNA and YSLEER. CDR3 length equals 15 residues. V gave up 0 bases and J gave up 5 bases; unmatched junction bases: 7. DNA of the CDR3: TGCGCCAGCAGCCAAGAGGCGGGAGTAAACAACGAGCAGTACTTC. It specifies CASSQEAGVNNEQYF.

The table lists this clone with a few counts. CDR3 coding DNA: TGTGCCAGCAGCTCCATTAGTGGGCAGTTCTTC. Amino acid sequence: CASSSISGQFF. The gene calls are TRBV7-2 and TRBJ2-1; D unresolved. Germline values: CDR1 SGHTA, CDR2 FQGNSA. The V gene lost 4 bases and the J gene lost 12 bases, with 10 bases spanning the gap. The CDR3 runs 11 residues.

The V and J genes are TRBV5-1 and TRBJ2-7; D possibly corresponds to TRBD2 (6 bases). CDR3 length: 14 amino acids. V was trimmed by 4 bases and J by 0 bases, leaving 11 bases between them. CDR1 is SGHRS, CDR2 YFSETQ, per germline. The CDR3 DNA reads TGCGCCAGCAGCAGGGACTCTAGCTCCTACGAGCAGTACTTC. Its translation: CASSRDSSSYEQYF.

V and J are TRBV28 and TRBJ2-5; 8 positions match TRBD2. This CDR3 is built from 15 residues. V trimming: 5 bases; J trimming: 1 base; junction bases outside the gene matches: 6. Germline V gene data show CDR1 as MDHEN and CDR2 as SYDVKM. CDR3 in DNA: TGTGCCAGCAGTGCGGCTAGCGGGTTCCAAGAGACCCAGTACTTC. It encodes CASSAASGFQETQYF.

V and J are TRBV7-2 and TRBJ2-3; unclear D gene. Germline loops: CDR1 SGHTA, CDR2 FQGNSA. The V end lost 5 bases, the J end lost 5 bases, and 14 bases lay between the germline ends. This CDR3 is 14 amino acids long. The CDR3 nucleotides are TGTGCCAGCAGCCCCAGTAGAGGTAGAGATACGCAGTATTTT. Translating it yields CASSPSRGRDTQYF.

V is TRBV3-1 (or the pseudogene TRBV3-2) and J is TRBJ1-2; 7 bases are a match to TRBD1. Germline assignment: CDR1 LGHDT and CDR2 YNNKEL (reference sequence). This CDR3 is 14 amino acids long. The V and J ends lost 5 bases and 8 bases, in that order; junction bases with no gene match: 11. The CDR3 loop reads CASSFGTDSGGYTF. CDR3 coding DNA: TGTGCCAGCAGCTTCGGGACAGACTCAGGGGGCTACACCTTC.

This rearrangement joins TRBV4-3 to TRBJ1-3, with D maybe TRBD1 (5 bases). There are 21 residues in the CDR3. V was cut by 1 base and J by 0 bases, with 25 bases left in between. CDR1 is LGHNA, CDR2 YSLEER, per germline. Here the CDR3 DNA reads TGCGCCAGCAGCCAAGTCCCATACCGACAGAACACCCTATCCTCTGGAAACACCATATATTTT. It encodes CASSQVPYRQNTLSSGNTIYF.